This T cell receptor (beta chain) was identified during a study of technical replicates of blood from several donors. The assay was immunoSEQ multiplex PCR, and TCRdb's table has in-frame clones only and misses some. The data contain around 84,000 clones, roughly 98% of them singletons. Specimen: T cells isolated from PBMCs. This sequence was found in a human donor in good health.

This CDR3 reads CASSLEQMAFF. In nucleotides, the CDR3 is TGCGCCAGCAGCTTGGAACAGATGGCTTTCTTT. This rearrangement joins TRBV5-1 to TRBJ1-1; no definite D call. The CDR3 has 11 amino acids. V gave up 0 bases and J gave up 11 bases, with 8 bases separating them. From germline, CDR1 is SGHRS and CDR2 YFSETQ.